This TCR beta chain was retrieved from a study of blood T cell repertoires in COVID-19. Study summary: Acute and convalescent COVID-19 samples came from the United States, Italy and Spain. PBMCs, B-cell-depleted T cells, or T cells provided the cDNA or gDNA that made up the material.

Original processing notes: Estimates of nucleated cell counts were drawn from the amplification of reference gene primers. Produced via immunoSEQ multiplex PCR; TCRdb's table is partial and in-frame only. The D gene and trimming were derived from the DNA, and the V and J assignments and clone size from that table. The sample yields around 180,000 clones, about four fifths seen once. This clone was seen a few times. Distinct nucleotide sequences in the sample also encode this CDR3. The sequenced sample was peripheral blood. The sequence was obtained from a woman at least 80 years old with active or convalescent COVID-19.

Here the CDR3 DNA reads TGCGCCAGCAGCTTACAGGGGTTTACTGAAGCTTTCTTT. This codes for CASSLQGFTEAFF. The chain uses TRBV5-1 and TRBJ1-1; 7 nucleotides match TRBD1. Trimming cost V 2 bases and J 5 bases; bases outside gene matches: 3. CDR3 length equals 13 residues. The V gene's germline CDR1 is SGHRS and CDR2 YFSETQ.